The 32 T cell receptor beta chains below all came from one sample that was sequenced in a study of T cell repertoires in cytomegalovirus infection. One entry per CDR3 protein, called by TCRdb with MiXCR from the reads. The data contain a few hundred thousand distinct CDR3 sequences, about a sixth of them singletons. Sequences were obtained from PBMCs. Every receptor here comes from a human donor in good health (CMV status not recorded). Some clones in this sample may be carry-over from other donors' samples.

V usage is TRBV19 and J usage is TRBJ1-1, with D hard to call. Between the trimmed V and J ends, which lost 3 bases and 0 bases, there was a span of 11 bases. This CDR3 is built from 15 residues. Germline assignment: CDR1 LNHDA and CDR2 SQIVND (reference sequence). As DNA, the CDR3 is TGTGCCAGTAGTATGTTCGGGCTTGTGAACACTGAAGCTTTCTTT. Encoded protein: CASSMFGLVNTEAFF.

The gene calls are TRBV28 and TRBJ2-2, with a possible D match to TRBD1 (6 bases). Trimming removed 7 bases from V and 4 bases from J, with 13 bases in between. Germline CDR1 is MDHEN and CDR2 is SYDVKM. The CDR3 extends over 14 amino acids. Here the CDR3 DNA reads TGTGCCAGCACGGGAACAGGGCCCACCGGGGAGCTGTTTTTT. This encodes CASTGTGPTGELFF. Together with reference TRBV28 and TRBJ2-2, the CDR3 gives the full variable domain: DVKVTQSSRYLVKRTGEKVFLECVQDMDHENMFWYRQDPGLGLRLIYFSYDVKMKEKGDIPEGYSVSREKKERFSLILESASTNQTSMYLCASTGTGPTGELFFGEGSRLTVL.

This clonotype has just a few counts. In nucleotides, the CDR3 is TGTGCCAGTAGTATTTTGGCGGGCGCTAGCACAGATACGCAGTATTTT. Amino acids: CASSILAGASTDTQYF. The chain carries TRBV19 and TRBJ2-3, with D possibly matching TRBD2 (5 bases). V was shortened by 3 bases and J by 0 bases, with 13 bases between the two germline ends. The germline V gene has CDR1 LNHDA and CDR2 SQIVND (reference sequence). This CDR3 comprises 16 residues.

In this sample, this clonotype turned up a few times. The V and J genes are TRBV12-3 or TRBV12-4 and TRBJ2-2; TRBD1 matches 11 bases. CDR3 length: 15 residues. The J segment lost 5 bases and the V segment lost 6 bases, leaving 5 bases of the junction unmatched. The CDR3 region is CASSTGTGGTGELFF. The DNA of the CDR3 is TGTGCCAGCAGCACCGGGACAGGGGGAACCGGGGAGCTGTTTTTT.

This clonotype was observed at least ten times. The V gene is TRBV27, the J gene TRBJ2-1; 9 bases line up with TRBD1. Germline lookup yields CDR1 MNHEY and CDR2 SMNVEV (reference sequence). With V trimmed by 4 bases and J by 1 base, 5 bases remained unmatched. The CDR3 extends over 16 amino acids. CDR3 coding DNA: TGTGCCAGCAGTTCAACCGGGACAGGGTCCTACAATGAGCAGTTCTTC. Translation gives CASSSTGTGSYNEQFF.

The gene calls are TRBV5-4 and TRBJ2-3; D is perhaps TRBD1 (5 bases). Germline values: CDR1 SGHNT, CDR2 YYREEE (reference sequence). The germline V and J ends were trimmed by 0 bases and 7 bases, with 9 bases remaining between them. This CDR3 is built from 13 residues. CDR3 coding DNA: TGTGCCAGCAGCTTGGCCAGGACACATACGCAGTATTTT. Its protein product is CASSLARTHTQYF.

The V and J genes are TRBV7-6 and TRBJ1-1; possible D gene TRBD1, 5 bases. The CDR3 covers 15 residues. The V end lost 5 bases, the J end lost 1 base, and 14 bases lay between the germline ends. Germline CDR1 SGHVS, CDR2 FNYEAQ. CDR3 nucleotides: TGTGCCAGCAGCGTCCCTGGGGCAGGGAACACTGAAGCTTTCTTT. Translated, it gives CASSVPGAGNTEAFF.

This clonotype has more than one count but fewer than ten. V gene TRBV11-1 combines with J gene TRBJ2-7, with TRBD1 identical over 8 bases. The CDR3 has 15 amino acids. J was trimmed by 4 bases and V by 3 bases; bases with no gene match: 8. Germline values: CDR1 SGHAT, CDR2 FQDESV (reference sequence). The CDR3 loop is CASSFSRTGRYEQYF. DNA for the CDR3: TGTGCCAGCAGCTTCTCCCGGACAGGGCGGTACGAGCAGTACTTC. Variable domain in full (rest from reference TRBV11-1 and TRBJ2-7): EAEVAQSPRYKITEKSQAVAFWCDPISGHATLYWYRQILGQGPELLVQFQDESVVDDSQLPKDRFSAERLKGVDSTLKIQPAELGDSAMYLCASSFSRTGRYEQYFGPGTRLTVT.

This clonotype was seen only a few times. The rearrangement joins TRBV10-3 to TRBJ2-1; D remains ambiguous. Germline V gene lookup returns CDR1 ENHRY and CDR2 SYGVKD. V was trimmed by 7 bases and J by 0 bases, leaving 4 bases between them. The CDR3 is 12 residues long. The CDR3 DNA sequence: TGTGCCATCACTAACTCCTACAATGAGCAGTTCTTC. Its protein is CAITNSYNEQFF.

This clonotype showed up just a few times. This chain connects TRBV20-1 to TRBJ2-3; 7 bases fit TRBD2. There are 16 residues in the CDR3. CDR1 and CDR2 (germline): DFQATT, SNEGSKA (reference sequence). J lost 2 bases, V lost 3 bases, and 11 bases had no gene match. CDR3: CSASLGGRGNTDTQYF. The CDR3 coding sequence is TGCAGTGCTAGCCTCGGAGGGCGGGGGAACACAGATACGCAGTATTTT.

The rearrangement links TRBV2 to TRBJ2-1; 9 bases map to TRBD1. CDR1 is SNHLY and CDR2 is FYNNEI in the germline V gene. CDR3 length equals 14 residues. J lost 3 bases, V lost 10 bases, and 7 bases had no gene match. CDR3 residues: CAKRRDRDYNEQFF. In DNA form, the CDR3 reads TGTGCCAAGCGGAGGGACAGGGACTACAATGAGCAGTTCTTC.

This chain joins TRBV7-6 and TRBJ2-5; no clear D gene. This CDR3 has 13 amino acids. Looked up from germline, CDR1 is SGHVS and CDR2 is FNYEAQ. V lost 5 bases to trimming and J lost 3 bases, with 10 bases between them. This CDR3 is CASSLPLEETQYF. For the CDR3, the DNA is TGTGCCAGCAGCCTTCCTTTAGAAGAGACCCAGTACTTC.

V gene TRBV12-3 or TRBV12-4 combines with J gene TRBJ2-5, with 10 positions matching TRBD2. J gave up 0 bases and V 6 bases, and 7 bases lay outside the gene matches. CDR3 length: 16 amino acids. The CDR3 nucleotides read TGTGCCAGCAGCGAATTAGCGGGGGGCCACCAAGAGACCCAGTACTTC. This gives the protein CASSELAGGHQETQYF.

This clonotype was recorded at least ten times. The genes are TRBV7-8 and TRBJ2-2; TRBD1 matches at 7 bases. This CDR3 contains 16 residues. V lost 1 base and J lost 1; bases outside the gene matches: 3. Per germline, CDR1 SGHVS and CDR2 FQNEAQ. CDR3 protein: CASSLGRGMNTGELFF. CDR3 nucleotides: TGTGCCAGCAGCTTAGGCAGGGGGATGAACACCGGGGAGCTGTTTTTT.

The chain links TRBV28 to TRBJ2-1; 9 bases are a match to TRBD2. Germline V lookup: CDR1 MDHEN, CDR2 SYDVKM. The CDR3 contains 16 residues. V gave up 5 bases and J gave up 7 bases; unmatched junction bases: 12. The CDR3 reads CASSPPGAGGPNEQFF. In DNA form, the CDR3 reads TGTGCCAGCAGTCCACCGGGGGCGGGGGGGCCGAATGAGCAGTTCTTC.

Ten or more counts support this clonotype. This chain joins TRBV7-9 and TRBJ2-1; D uncertain. With 5 bases removed from V and 3 bases from J, the gap between germline ends came to 17 bases. Germline assignment: CDR1 SEHNR and CDR2 FQNEAQ (reference sequence). The CDR3 has 16 residues. CDR3 amino acids: CASSQRRSVGYNEQFF. In nucleotides, the CDR3 is TGTGCCAGCAGCCAACGAAGGTCCGTGGGCTACAATGAGCAGTTCTTC.

J is TRBJ1-2 and V is TRBV12-3 or TRBV12-4, with TRBD1 identical over 8 bases. The CDR3 contains 14 residues. V shed 7 bases and J 3 bases; nucleotides not matched to a gene: 7. CDR3 sequence (DNA): TGTGCCAGCACCGATACAGGGGGAGACTATGGCTACACCTTC. Its translation is CASTDTGGDYGYTF.

This chain uses TRBV20-1 with TRBJ1-3; possibly TRBD1 for D (5 bases). This CDR3 spans 15 amino acids. Trimming left V 6 bases short and J 2 bases short, with 17 bases between. CDR1 DFQATT and CDR2 SNEGSKA come from the germline V gene (reference sequence). The CDR3 nucleotides are TGCAGTGCCGGAACCCAAGGGGTCCCTGGAAACACCATATATTTT. Translation: CSAGTQGVPGNTIYF.

This clonotype came up many times. V is TRBV7-6 and J is TRBJ2-1, with 12 bases matching TRBD2. Germline V gene data show CDR1 as SGHVS and CDR2 as FNYEAQ. The length of the CDR3 is 17 residues. V shed 5 bases, J shed 4 bases, and the junction held 9 bases outside the gene matches. Here the CDR3 DNA reads TGTGCCAGCAGCCCCGGCGCTAGCGGGGGGGCTTACAATGAGCAGTTCTTC. Protein product: CASSPGASGGAYNEQFF.

This clonotype has a count of ten or more. The V call is TRBV10-3, the J call TRBJ2-3, with 7 bases identical to TRBD1. CDR1 is ENHRY, CDR2 SYGVKD, per germline. V lost 2 bases and J lost 3; bases outside the gene matches: 8. This CDR3 region has 16 residues. The CDR3 sequence: CAISEVAGGRTDTQYF. CDR3 DNA: TGTGCCATCAGTGAGGTGGCAGGGGGTAGAACAGATACGCAGTATTTT.

This clonotype was detected many times. V is TRBV7-6 and J is TRBJ2-1; 9 bases line up with TRBD2. The CDR3 extends over 15 amino acids. The J segment lost 4 bases and the V segment lost 6 bases, leaving 7 bases of the junction unmatched. Germline V lookup: CDR1 SGHVS, CDR2 FNYEAQ. The CDR3 DNA sequence: TGTGCCAGCAGACAGCGGGGGGCGGAATACAATGAGCAGTTCTTC. Protein: CASRQRGAEYNEQFF.

The chain joins TRBV19 to TRBJ1-5; possibly TRBD1 for D (5 bases). The CDR3 has 15 amino acids. The germline CDR1 and CDR2 sequences are LNHDA and SQIVND (reference sequence). The V end was cut by 3 bases, the J end by 2 bases, with 11 bases between. The CDR3 here is CASSMSGTGNQPQHF. The DNA of the CDR3 is TGTGCCAGTAGTATGTCCGGGACGGGCAATCAGCCCCAGCATTTT.

This clonotype was counted many times. The chain uses TRBV7-2 and TRBJ2-7; D is possibly TRBD1 (5 bases). The germline CDR1 and CDR2 sequences are SGHTA and FQGNSA. Trimming pared 1 base from V and 2 bases from J, leaving 15 bases between. CDR3 length: 16 residues. As DNA, the CDR3 is TGTGCCAGCAGCTTAGACGGCTTTGGGGCCACCTACGAGCAGTACTTC. Translated: CASSLDGFGATYEQYF.

There are a few counts of this clonotype. The CDR3 DNA reads as TGTGCCAGCAGCTCACCGGGACTAGCGCGTACAAATGAGCAGTTCTTC. Amino acid sequence: CASSSPGLARTNEQFF. V is TRBV5-4 and J is TRBJ2-1, with 10 positions matching TRBD2. The CDR3 contains 16 residues. From germline, CDR1 is SGHNT and CDR2 YYREEE (reference sequence). The trim removed 3 bases at V and 7 bases at J, leaving 10 bases unmatched.

The rearrangement joins TRBV5-1 to TRBJ2-3, with D uncertain. The V end was cut by 5 bases, the J end by 7 bases, with 5 bases between. Germline lookup yields CDR1 SGHRS and CDR2 YFSETQ. The CDR3 is 10 amino acids. In DNA, the CDR3 is TGCGCCAGCAGGACCTATACGCAGTATTTT. Protein sequence: CASRTYTQYF.

The table lists this clonotype with many counts. V usage is TRBV7-2 and J usage is TRBJ2-7; TRBD2 aligns across 8 bases. Germline CDR1 reads SGHTA; CDR2 reads FQGNSA. CDR3 size: 14 residues. The J segment lost 5 bases and the V segment lost 0 bases, leaving 3 bases of the junction unmatched. Here the CDR3 reads CASSLAGGGHEQYF. CDR3 sequence (DNA): TGTGCCAGCAGCTTAGCCGGGGGGGGCCACGAGCAGTACTTC. Using reference TRBV7-2 and TRBJ2-7 for the parts outside the CDR3, the full variable domain is GAGVSQSPSNKVTEKGKDVELRCDPISGHTALYWYRQSLGQGLEFLIYFQGNSAPDKSGLPSDRFSAERTGGSVSTLTIQRTQQEDSAVYLCASSLAGGGHEQYFGPGTRLTVT.

This clonotype was observed many times. The chain joins TRBV7-9 to TRBJ2-7, with D perhaps assigned TRBD1 or TRBD2 (5 bases each). V was clipped by 1 base and J by 6 bases, with 19 bases between them. CDR1 and CDR2 (germline): SEHNR, FQNEAQ (reference sequence). The CDR3 contains 16 residues. CDR3 amino acids: CASSLVGDLPFLEQYF. The CDR3, as DNA: TGTGCCAGCAGCTTAGTGGGGGACCTACCTTTCCTCGAGCAGTACTTC. The whole variable domain, remainder taken from reference TRBV7-9 and TRBJ2-7, is DTGVSQNPRHKITKRGQNVTFRCDPISEHNRLYWYRQTLGQGPEFLTYFQNEAQLEKSRLLSDRFSAERPKGSFSTLEIQRTEQGDSAMYLCASSLVGDLPFLEQYFGPGTRLTVT.

This clonotype has at least ten counts. For the CDR3, the DNA is TGTGCCAGCAGCCGTACCCTAGGCGGGGGGTACTCTGGAAACACCATATATTTT. It encodes CASSRTLGGGYSGNTIYF. This chain connects TRBV7-2 to TRBJ1-3; D perhaps matches TRBD1 (5 bases). This CDR3 is 18 amino acids long. Trimming stripped 5 bases from V and 0 bases from J, with 20 bases between. Germline-derived CDR1 and CDR2 are SGHTA and FQGNSA.

The chain combines TRBV24-1 with TRBJ1-5; tentatively, D is TRBD1 (5 bases). This CDR3 has 15 residues. With 4 bases removed from V and 2 bases from J, the gap between germline ends came to 11 bases. Germline CDR1 and CDR2: KGHDR and SFDVKD. The CDR3, as DNA: TGTGCCACCAGTGAGGCGACAGAGGGCAATCAGCCCCAGCATTTT. This sequence encodes CATSEATEGNQPQHF.

This clonotype has at least ten counts. The rearrangement links TRBV12-3 or TRBV12-4 to TRBJ1-2, with TRBD1 matching 7 bases. CDR3 length: 14 amino acids. V was clipped by 3 bases and J by 7 bases; unmatched bases: 8. The CDR3 protein is CASSLEGARFGYTF. CDR3 nucleotide sequence: TGTGCCAGCAGTTTGGAGGGGGCGCGTTTTGGCTACACCTTC.

The sample holds a few counts of this clonotype. The V and J genes are TRBV18 and TRBJ2-3, with 9 bases that match TRBD2. The V and J ends lost 1 base and 0 bases, in that order; junction bases with no gene match: 11. Germline V gene sequence: CDR1 KGHSH, CDR2 LQKENI. CDR3 length equals 19 residues. The CDR3 reads CASSPLFGAGGPSTDTQYF. The CDR3 nucleotides read TGTGCCAGCTCACCACTTTTTGGAGCGGGGGGACCTAGCACAGATACGCAGTATTTT.

This clonotype was counted a few times. The V and J genes are TRBV14 and TRBJ2-2; no reliable D call. The CDR3 extends over 11 amino acids. Germline loops: CDR1 SGHDN, CDR2 FVKESK. The V and J ends lost 0 bases and 8 bases respectively, with 1 base between them. The CDR3 loop reads CASSQDGELFF. In DNA form, the CDR3 reads TGTGCCAGCAGCCAAGATGGGGAGCTGTTTTTT.